Listed here are 5 T cell receptor beta chains from one sample, sequenced in a study of OX40 agonist ivuxolimab in advanced cancers. The repertoire was sequenced with immunoSEQ multiplex PCR; TCRdb's copy has only in-frame clones and lacks some. The sample holds 60,000 to 95,000 clones, approximately 81% seen once. This specimen consisted of CD4+ or CD8+ T cells sorted from blood, obtained in a trial of the OX40 agonist ivuxolimab. The receptors were sampled from an adult with an advanced solid tumor such as melanoma, head and neck, liver or kidney cancer.

V is TRBV29-1 and J is TRBJ2-6; 11 nucleotides match TRBD1. CDR3 length equals 16 residues. The germline CDR1 and CDR2 sequences are SQVTM and ANQGSEA. V shed 7 bases, J shed 1 base, and the junction held 6 bases outside the gene matches. The DNA of the CDR3 is TGCAGCGCCAGGACAGGGGGCTCATCTGGGGCCAACGTCCTGACTTTC. Translating it yields CSARTGGSSGANVLTF.

The genes are TRBV28 and TRBJ2-1, with 9 nucleotides matching TRBD1. With V trimmed by 5 bases and J by 6 bases, 5 bases remained unmatched. Germline-derived CDR1 and CDR2 are MDHEN and SYDVKM. The CDR3 length is 14 residues. The CDR3 nucleotides are TGTGCCAGCAGTAAGGACAGGGGAGGCAATGAGCAGTTCTTC. Its translation: CASSKDRGGNEQFF. Drawing the rest from reference TRBV28 and TRBJ2-1, the complete variable domain is DVKVTQSSRYLVKRTGEKVFLECVQDMDHENMFWYRQDPGLGLRLIYFSYDVKMKEKGDIPEGYSVSREKKERFSLILESASTNQTSMYLCASSKDRGGNEQFFGPGTRLTVL.

In regard to this clone: A read error may produce the germline difference seen at one junction end. The gene calls are TRBV4-1 and TRBJ2-1; D assignment may be TRBD1 or TRBD2 (5 bases each). Germline V gene sequence: CDR1 MGHRA, CDR2 YSYEKL. CDR3 length: 18 amino acids. The CDR3 DNA reads TGCGCCAGCAGCCGGACCGCCGGGGCCTTTAAGTCCTACAATGGGCAGTTCTTC. Translated: CASSRTAGAFKSYNGQFF.

CDR3 residues: CASTDLAEYEQYF. In DNA form, the CDR3 reads TGTGCCAGCACAGACCTAGCGGAATACGAGCAGTACTTC. V gene TRBV28 combines with J gene TRBJ2-7, with 7 bases identical to TRBD2. The germline V gene encodes CDR1 MDHEN and CDR2 SYDVKM. The CDR3 spans 13 residues. The V segment lost 7 bases and the J segment 4 bases; nucleotides outside the gene matches: 7.

This chain uses TRBV10-3 with TRBJ1-5, with 9 bases lining up with TRBD1. This CDR3 region has 16 residues. The ends lost 0 bases at V and 2 bases at J; junction bases unmatched: 2. Germline V gives CDR1 ENHRY, CDR2 SYGVKD. CDR3 bases: TGTGCCATCAGTGAGTCCGGGACAGGGCGCAATCAGCCCCAGCATTTT. It yields the protein CAISESGTGRNQPQHF.